This is a list of T cell receptor beta chains from one sample in a study of T cell repertoires in cytomegalovirus infection. TCRdb recomputed calls from the reads with MiXCR, one row per CDR3 protein. The table shows about 300,000 distinct CDR3 sequences, with around 9.6% occurring only once. Sequenced sample: PBMCs. The receptors shown here come from a human donor in good health (CMV status not recorded). Some clones in this sample may be carry-over from other donors' samples. The CDR3 runs from the conserved cysteine through the conserved F or W. The order of the fields is clone size, V gene, J gene, D gene, CDR3 length, CDR3 DNA, CDR3 protein. D genes are given only for firm matches. Size is stated for part of the rows, as once, few or many counts, or as a class when the clone is expanded.

size: .; V: TRBV20-1; J: TRBJ1-5; D: TRBD1; length: 15; DNA: TGCAGTGCTACAACACAGGGGTATAGCAATCAGCCCCAGCATTTT; CDR3: CSATTQGYSNQPQHF
size: many; V: TRBV7-2; J: TRBJ2-3; D: .; length: 13; DNA: TGTGCCAGCAGCTTATATGGGGTAGATACGCAGTATTTT; CDR3: CASSLYGVDTQYF
size: few; V: TRBV7-8; J: TRBJ2-1; D: .; length: 13; DNA: TGTGCCAGCAGTTCGACGGATTGGATTGAGCAGTTCTTC; CDR3: CASSSTDWIEQFF
size: many; V: TRBV7-8; J: TRBJ1-3; D: .; length: 15; DNA: TGTGCCAGCAGTCTAAATACAGTTTCTGGAAACACCATATATTTT; CDR3: CASSLNTVSGNTIYF
size: many; V: TRBV29-1; J: TRBJ2-2; D: TRBD2; length: 16; DNA: TGCAGCGTTGTAGATAGCGGGGGAGCCTACACCGGGGAGCTGTTTTTT; CDR3: CSVVDSGGAYTGELFF
size: many; V: TRBV19; J: TRBJ2-3; D: .; length: 14; DNA: TGTGCCAGTAGTCCTGGGGGCCGTCTAAATACGCAGTATTTT; CDR3: CASSPGGRLNTQYF
size: many; V: TRBV20-1; J: TRBJ2-2; D: .; length: 13; DNA: TGCAGTGCGGTGGGGGGTAGAACCGGGGAGCTGTTTTTT; CDR3: CSAVGGRTGELFF
size: many; V: TRBV6-4; J: TRBJ2-2; D: TRBD2; length: 16; DNA: TGTGCCAGCAGCGGACTAGCGGTCCCCAACACCGGGGAGCTGTTTTTT; CDR3: CASSGLAVPNTGELFF
size: many; V: TRBV14; J: TRBJ2-1; D: .; length: 15; DNA: TGTGCCAGCAGCCGAAGGCAGGGCCGCAACAATGAGCAGTTCTTC; CDR3: CASSRRQGRNNEQFF
size: many; V: TRBV5-4; J: TRBJ2-1; D: .; length: 14; DNA: TGTGCCAGCAGCTTTCAGAGCCCCTACAATGAGCAGTTCTTC; CDR3: CASSFQSPYNEQFF
size: few; V: TRBV3-1; J: TRBJ1-1; D: .; length: 12; DNA: TGTGCCAGCAGCCAAGAGTCGGTTGAAGCTTTCTTT; CDR3: CASSQESVEAFF
size: .; V: TRBV20-1; J: TRBJ2-1; D: TRBD2; length: 15; DNA: TGCAGTGCTAGGGGATCAGGGACTACCTACAATGAGCAGTTCTTC; CDR3: CSARGSGTTYNEQFF
size: many; V: TRBV15; J: TRBJ1-4; D: .; length: 13; DNA: TGTGCCACCAGCAGAGATTTGAGTGAAAAACTGTTTTTT; CDR3: CATSRDLSEKLFF
size: .; V: TRBV5-4; J: TRBJ1-5; D: .; length: 15; DNA: TGTGCCAGCAGCTTTGATCCGTATAGCAATCAGCCCCAGCATTTT; CDR3: CASSFDPYSNQPQHF
size: .; V: TRBV29-1; J: TRBJ1-1; D: .; length: 12; DNA: TGCAGCGTTGAATGGAGGAGGGCTGAAGCTTTCTTT; CDR3: CSVEWRRAEAFF
size: many; V: TRBV20-1; J: TRBJ1-2; D: .; length: 13; DNA: TGCAGTGCTAGAGATCGGGGGAACTATGGCTACACCTTC; CDR3: CSARDRGNYGYTF
size: once; V: TRBV9; J: TRBJ2-5; D: TRBD2; length: 14; DNA: TGTGCCAGCAGTGTCGGGACTAACCAAGAGACCCAGTACTTC; CDR3: CASSVGTNQETQYF
size: many; V: TRBV7-2; J: TRBJ2-7; D: .; length: 14; DNA: TGTGCCAGCAGCGAAGTGTGGAACTCCTACGAGCAGTACTTC; CDR3: CASSEVWNSYEQYF
size: .; V: TRBV29-1; J: TRBJ2-3; D: TRBD2; length: 15; DNA: TGCAGCGTTGAAGTAGGGACTAGGTACACAGATACGCAGTATTTT; CDR3: CSVEVGTRYTDTQYF
size: many; V: TRBV29-1; J: TRBJ2-5; D: TRBD2; length: 12; DNA: TGCAGCGTTGCCATCCTAGCGGGTGCTCAGTACTTC; CDR3: CSVAILAGAQYF
size: many; V: TRBV12-3/TRBV12-4; J: TRBJ1-1; D: .; length: 16; DNA: TGTGCCAGCAGCCTGTCCGGTACCAACCGGAACACTGAAGCTTTCTTT; CDR3: CASSLSGTNRNTEAFF
size: .; V: TRBV29-1; J: TRBJ1-5; D: .; length: 14; DNA: TGCAGCGTTGGAGGTGCAGGGAAAGATCAGCCCCAGCATTTT; CDR3: CSVGGAGKDQPQHF
size: .; V: TRBV25-1; J: TRBJ2-5; D: .; length: 16; DNA: TGTGCCAGCAGTGATGGAAAGTGGAGGGTCCGAGAGACCCAGTACTTC; CDR3: CASSDGKWRVRETQYF
size: many; V: TRBV7-3; J: TRBJ2-6; D: .; length: 15; DNA: TGTGCCAGCAGCTCCCGGCGATCTGGGGCCAACGTCCTGACTTTC; CDR3: CASSSRRSGANVLTF
size: .; V: TRBV20-1; J: TRBJ1-2; D: .; length: 15; DNA: TGCAGTGCTAGATCTAAGGGGGGGGGGAACTATGGCTACACCTTC; CDR3: CSARSKGGGNYGYTF
size: many; V: TRBV28; J: TRBJ2-1; D: .; length: 14; DNA: TGTGCCAGCAGTTCATACCTCACCCGCAATGAGCAGTTCTTC; CDR3: CASSSYLTRNEQFF
size: many; V: TRBV5-6; J: TRBJ2-1; D: .; length: 13; DNA: TGTGCCAGCAGCCAGGGGACACCGTCTGAGCAGTTCTTC; CDR3: CASSQGTPSEQFF
size: many; V: TRBV7-2; J: TRBJ2-1; D: .; length: 18; DNA: TGTGCCAGCAGCTCCACCTCAGGGGGGTACGGGGCTCGGAATGAGCAGTTCTTC; CDR3: CASSSTSGGYGARNEQFF